This note documents a single T cell receptor beta chain sequence. Its antigen is still unknown. The CDR3 has 17 residues. V lost 0 bases and J 1 base, leaving 13 bases between the germline ends. Germline V gene lookup returns CDR1 SGHNT and CDR2 YYREEE (reference sequence). The data were obtained in a study of immune cell composition in non-small cell lung cancer. Study results and caveats: Dominant in vivo tumour-associated clones were not shown to share tumour-reactive sequences.

Normal lung was sampled as far from the tumour as possible, at least 3 cm. This table comes from immunoSEQ multiplex PCR, and its TCRdb copy is limited to in-frame clones, with some not included. This sample yields some 9,000 clones, of which roughly two thirds are seen a single time; roughly 23% belongs to the top ten. This sequence joins TRBV5-4 and TRBJ2-2, with D possibly being TRBD2 (6 bases). The receptor's source is a human donor with non-small cell lung cancer. The material sequenced was non-adjacent lung tissue. The CDR3: CASSLAGGVRNTGELFF. The DNA for the CDR3 is TGTGCCAGCAGCTTGGCCGGGGGAGTACGGAACACCGGGGAGCTGTTTTTT.